The TCR beta chain under discussion was sequenced for a study of T cell responses to AZD1222 COVID-19 vaccine. In this sample, this clone turned up once. No antigen is known for it. Findings of the study overall: Repertoire collection took place solely once the T cell response had peaked. Close to half of all spike-specific TCRs reportedly target regions of the variants that are unmutated.

Produced via immunoSEQ multiplex PCR; TCRdb's table is partial and in-frame only. The data hold some 150,000 clones, with about 92% observed a single time. The input for sequencing was peripheral blood, taken on day 0 of MenACWY control vaccination. This TCR was sampled from an adult in good health.

DNA for the CDR3: TGTGCCAGCAGCTTAGGAGCGGGGGGGATAGGCGATGAGCAGTTCTTC. Its protein is CASSLGAGGIGDEQFF. The V and J genes are TRBV13 and TRBJ2-1; TRBD2 matches at 10 bases. Germline CDR1 reads PRHDT; CDR2 reads FYEKMQ (reference sequence). V lost 0 bases and J lost 8; bases outside the gene matches: 7. This CDR3 has 16 residues.